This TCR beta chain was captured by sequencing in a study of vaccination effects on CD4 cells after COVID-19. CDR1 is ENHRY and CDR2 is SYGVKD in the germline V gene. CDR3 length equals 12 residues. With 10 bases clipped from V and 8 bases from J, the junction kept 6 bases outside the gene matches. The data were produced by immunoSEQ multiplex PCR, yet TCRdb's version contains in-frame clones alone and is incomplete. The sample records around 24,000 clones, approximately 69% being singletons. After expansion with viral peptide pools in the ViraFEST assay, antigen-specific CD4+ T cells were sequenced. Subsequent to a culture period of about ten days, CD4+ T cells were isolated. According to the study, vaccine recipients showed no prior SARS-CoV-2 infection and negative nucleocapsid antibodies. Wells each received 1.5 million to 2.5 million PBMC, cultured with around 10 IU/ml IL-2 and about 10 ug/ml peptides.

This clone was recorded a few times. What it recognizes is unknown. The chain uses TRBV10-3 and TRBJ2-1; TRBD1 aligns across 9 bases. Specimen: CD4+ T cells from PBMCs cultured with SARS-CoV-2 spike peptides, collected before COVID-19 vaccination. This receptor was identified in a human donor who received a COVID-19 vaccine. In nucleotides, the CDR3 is TGTGCCACCGGACAGGGGATGCATGAGCAGTTCTTC. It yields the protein CATGQGMHEQFF.